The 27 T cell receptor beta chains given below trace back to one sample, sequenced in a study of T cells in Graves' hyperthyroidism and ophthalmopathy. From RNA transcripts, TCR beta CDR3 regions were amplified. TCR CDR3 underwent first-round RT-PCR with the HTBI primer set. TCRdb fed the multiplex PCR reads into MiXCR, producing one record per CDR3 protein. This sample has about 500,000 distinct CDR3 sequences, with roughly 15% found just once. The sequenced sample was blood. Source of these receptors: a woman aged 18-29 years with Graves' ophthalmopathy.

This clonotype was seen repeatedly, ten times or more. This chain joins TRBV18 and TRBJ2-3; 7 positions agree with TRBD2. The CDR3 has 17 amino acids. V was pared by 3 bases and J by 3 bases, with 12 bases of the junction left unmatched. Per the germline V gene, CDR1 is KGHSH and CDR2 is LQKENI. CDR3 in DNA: TGTGCCAGCTCACCTCAAGTTTTAGCGGGCGGGACAGATACGCAGTATTTT. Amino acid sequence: CASSPQVLAGGTDTQYF.

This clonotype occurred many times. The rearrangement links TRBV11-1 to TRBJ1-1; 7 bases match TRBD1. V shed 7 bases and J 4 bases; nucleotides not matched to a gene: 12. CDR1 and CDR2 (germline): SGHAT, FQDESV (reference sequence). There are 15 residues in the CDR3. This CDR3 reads CASNRAGGKVTEAFF. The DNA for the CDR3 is TGTGCCAGCAACAGGGCAGGGGGTAAGGTCACTGAAGCTTTCTTT.

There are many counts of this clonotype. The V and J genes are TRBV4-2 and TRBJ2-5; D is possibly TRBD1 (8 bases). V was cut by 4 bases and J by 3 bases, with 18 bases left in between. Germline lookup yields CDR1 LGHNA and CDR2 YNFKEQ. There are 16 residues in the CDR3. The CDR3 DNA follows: TGTGCCAGCAGCCTGAGCGTAACAGGGGGGGAAGAGACCCAGTACTTC. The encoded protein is CASSLSVTGGEETQYF.

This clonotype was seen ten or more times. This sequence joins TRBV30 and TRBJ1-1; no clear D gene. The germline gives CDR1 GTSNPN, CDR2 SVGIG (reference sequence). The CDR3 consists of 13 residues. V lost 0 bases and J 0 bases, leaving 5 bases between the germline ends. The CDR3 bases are TGTGCCTGGAGTGTGGTGGTGAACACTGAAGCTTTCTTT. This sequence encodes CAWSVVVNTEAFF.

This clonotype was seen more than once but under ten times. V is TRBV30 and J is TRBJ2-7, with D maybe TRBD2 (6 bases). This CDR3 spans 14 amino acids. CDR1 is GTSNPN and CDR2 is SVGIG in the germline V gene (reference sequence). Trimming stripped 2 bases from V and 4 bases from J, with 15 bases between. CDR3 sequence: CAWSPSGHLYEQYF. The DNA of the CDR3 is TGTGCCTGGAGTCCCAGCGGGCATCTATACGAGCAGTACTTC.

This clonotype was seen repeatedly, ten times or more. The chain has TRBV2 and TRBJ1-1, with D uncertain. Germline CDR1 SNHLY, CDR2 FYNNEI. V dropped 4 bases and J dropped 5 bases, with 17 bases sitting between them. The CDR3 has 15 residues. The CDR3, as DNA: TGTGCCAGCAGTGTCCCCGGCGGGAGTGCTACTGAAGCTTTCTTT. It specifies CASSVPGGSATEAFF.

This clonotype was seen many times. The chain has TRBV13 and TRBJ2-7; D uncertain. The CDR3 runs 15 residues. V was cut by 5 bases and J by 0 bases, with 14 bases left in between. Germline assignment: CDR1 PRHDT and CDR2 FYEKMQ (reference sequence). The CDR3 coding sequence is TGTGCCAGCAGCCCCGGACGCGTTCCCTCCTACGAGCAGTACTTC. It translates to CASSPGRVPSYEQYF.

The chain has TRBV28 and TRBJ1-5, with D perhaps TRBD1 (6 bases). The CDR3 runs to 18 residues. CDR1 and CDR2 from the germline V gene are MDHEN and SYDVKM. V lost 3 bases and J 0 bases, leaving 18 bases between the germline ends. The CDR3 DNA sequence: TGTGCCAGCAGTTTTGGGGGCGGCGGGGGAGGTAGCAATCAGCCCCAGCATTTT. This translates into CASSFGGGGGGSNQPQHF.

In DNA, the CDR3 is TGTGCCAGCAGTCTACTTCCGGGACAGGAAAGCACAGATACGCAGTATTTT. Translating it yields CASSLLPGQESTDTQYF. The chain is built from TRBV28 and TRBJ2-3; 8 bases are shared with TRBD1. V lost 5 bases to trimming and J lost 0 bases; unmatched junction nucleotides: 10. Germline V gene sequence: CDR1 MDHEN, CDR2 SYDVKM. CDR3 size: 17 residues.

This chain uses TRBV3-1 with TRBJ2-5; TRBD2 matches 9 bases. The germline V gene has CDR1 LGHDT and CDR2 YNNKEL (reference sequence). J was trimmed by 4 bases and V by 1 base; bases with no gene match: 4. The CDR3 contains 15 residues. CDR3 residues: CASSQVGSGRETQYF. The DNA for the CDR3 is TGTGCCAGCAGCCAAGTGGGTAGCGGGAGAGAGACCCAGTACTTC.

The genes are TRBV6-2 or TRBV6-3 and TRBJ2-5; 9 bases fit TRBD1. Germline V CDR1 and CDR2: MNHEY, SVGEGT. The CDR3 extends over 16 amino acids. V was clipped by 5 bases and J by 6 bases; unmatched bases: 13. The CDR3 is CASSPTSQGAGKTQYF. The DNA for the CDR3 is TGTGCCAGCAGTCCTACCTCACAGGGGGCGGGGAAGACCCAGTACTTC.

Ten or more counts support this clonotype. The CDR3 reads CASSYELGTEAFF. CDR3 bases: TGTGCCAGCAGTTATGAATTAGGAACTGAAGCTTTCTTT. The chain recombines TRBV6-2 or TRBV6-3 with TRBJ1-1; D gene uncertain. Germline CDR1 MNHEY, CDR2 SVGEGT. CDR3 length equals 13 residues. The V gene lost 3 bases and the J gene lost 5 bases, with 10 bases spanning the gap.

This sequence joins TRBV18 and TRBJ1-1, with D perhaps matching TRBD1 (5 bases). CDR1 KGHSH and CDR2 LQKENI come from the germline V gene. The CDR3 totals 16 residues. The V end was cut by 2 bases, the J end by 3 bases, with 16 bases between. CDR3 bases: TGTGCCAGCTCACCAAGCTCGGGACGCATGGACACTGAAGCTTTCTTT. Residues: CASSPSSGRMDTEAFF.

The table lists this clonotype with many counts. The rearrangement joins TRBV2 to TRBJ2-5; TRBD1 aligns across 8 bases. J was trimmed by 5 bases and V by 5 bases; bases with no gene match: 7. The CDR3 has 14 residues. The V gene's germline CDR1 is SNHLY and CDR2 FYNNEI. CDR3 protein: CASSFDRGRETQYF. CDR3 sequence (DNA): TGTGCCAGCAGTTTCGACAGGGGAAGGGAGACCCAGTACTTC.

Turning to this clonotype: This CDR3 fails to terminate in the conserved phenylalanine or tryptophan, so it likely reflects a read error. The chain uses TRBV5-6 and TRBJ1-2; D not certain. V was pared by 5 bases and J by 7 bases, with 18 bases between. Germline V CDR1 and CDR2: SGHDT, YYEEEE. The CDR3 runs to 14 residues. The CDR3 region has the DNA TGTGCCAGCAGTACACCGGGAACATTTCGTGGCTACACCCTC. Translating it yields CASSTPGTFRGYTL.

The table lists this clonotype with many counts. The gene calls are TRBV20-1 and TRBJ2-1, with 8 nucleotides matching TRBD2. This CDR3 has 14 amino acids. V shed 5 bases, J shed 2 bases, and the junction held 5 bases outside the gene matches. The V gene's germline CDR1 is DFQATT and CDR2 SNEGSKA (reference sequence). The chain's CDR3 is CSARAGDAYNEQFF. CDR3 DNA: TGCAGTGCTCGAGCGGGGGACGCCTACAATGAGCAGTTCTTC.

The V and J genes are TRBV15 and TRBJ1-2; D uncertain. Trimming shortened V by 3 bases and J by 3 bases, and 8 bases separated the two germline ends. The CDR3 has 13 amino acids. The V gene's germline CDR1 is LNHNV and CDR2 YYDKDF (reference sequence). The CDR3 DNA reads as TGTGCCACCAGCAGGCTGGGAGACTATGGCTACACCTTC. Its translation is CATSRLGDYGYTF. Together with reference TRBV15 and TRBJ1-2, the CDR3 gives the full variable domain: DAMVIQNPRYQVTQFGKPVTLSCSQTLNHNVMYWYQQKSSQAPKLLFHYYDKDFNNEADTPDNFQSRRPNTSFCFLDIRSPGLGDTAMYLCATSRLGDYGYTFGSGTRLTVV.

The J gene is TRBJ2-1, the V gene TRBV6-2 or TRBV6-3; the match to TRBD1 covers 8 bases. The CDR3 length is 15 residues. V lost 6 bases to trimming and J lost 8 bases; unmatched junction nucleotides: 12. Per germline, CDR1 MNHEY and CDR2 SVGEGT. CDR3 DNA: TGTGCCAGCAGCTATGCAGGGGGCCGCGGCGATGAGCAGTTCTTC. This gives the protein CASSYAGGRGDEQFF.

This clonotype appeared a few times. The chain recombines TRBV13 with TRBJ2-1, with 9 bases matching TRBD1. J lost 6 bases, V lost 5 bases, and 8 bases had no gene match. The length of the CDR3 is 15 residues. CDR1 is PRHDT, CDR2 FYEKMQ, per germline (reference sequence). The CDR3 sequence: CASSIGTGHFNEQFF. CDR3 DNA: TGTGCCAGCAGCATCGGGACAGGGCATTTCAATGAGCAGTTCTTC.

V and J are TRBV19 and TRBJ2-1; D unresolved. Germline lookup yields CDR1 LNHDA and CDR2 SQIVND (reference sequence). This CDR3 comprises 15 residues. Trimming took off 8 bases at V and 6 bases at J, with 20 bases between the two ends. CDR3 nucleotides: TGTGCCAGTTCAGTGGCAATCCTACCAGGCAATGAGCAGTTCTTC. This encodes CASSVAILPGNEQFF.

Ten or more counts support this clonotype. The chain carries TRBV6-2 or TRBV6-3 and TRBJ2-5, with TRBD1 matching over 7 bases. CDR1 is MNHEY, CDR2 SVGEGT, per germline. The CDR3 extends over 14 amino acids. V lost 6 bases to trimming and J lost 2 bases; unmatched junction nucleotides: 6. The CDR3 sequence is CASRTLDRQETQYF. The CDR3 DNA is TGTGCCAGCAGAACTCTGGACAGGCAAGAGACCCAGTACTTC.

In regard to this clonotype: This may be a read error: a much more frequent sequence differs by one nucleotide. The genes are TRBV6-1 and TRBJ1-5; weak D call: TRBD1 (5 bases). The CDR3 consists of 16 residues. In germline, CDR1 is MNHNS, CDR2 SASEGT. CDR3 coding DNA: TGTGCCAGCAGGTTCTTTGCGGGGGAGGGCAATCAGGCCCAGCATTTT. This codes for CASRFFAGEGNQAQHF.

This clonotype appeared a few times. The CDR3 DNA reads TGTGCCAGCAGCTCCGCCCTTGACGATGAGCAGTTCTTC. This codes for CASSSALDDEQFF. The chain employs TRBV7-9 and TRBJ2-1; D is undetermined. The CDR3 has 13 residues. Germline V CDR1 and CDR2: SEHNR, FQNEAQ (reference sequence). V was pared by 4 bases and J by 8 bases, with 12 bases between. Looking up the rest from reference TRBV7-9 and TRBJ2-1 gives the full variable domain: DTGVSQNPRHKITKRGQNVTFRCDPISEHNRLYWYRQTLGQGPEFLTYFQNEAQLEKSRLLSDRFSAERPKGSFSTLEIQRTEQGDSAMYLCASSSALDDEQFFGPGTRLTVL.

The CDR3 DNA is TGCAGCGTCAGACTAGCGGGAGGAGCAAGCACAGATACGCAGTATTTT. Amino acids: CSVRLAGGASTDTQYF. The rearrangement joins TRBV29-1 to TRBJ2-3, with 13 bases identical to TRBD2. The CDR3 has 16 residues. V gave up 6 bases and J gave up 0 bases; unmatched junction bases: 6. Per the germline V gene, CDR1 is SQVTM and CDR2 is ANQGSEA.

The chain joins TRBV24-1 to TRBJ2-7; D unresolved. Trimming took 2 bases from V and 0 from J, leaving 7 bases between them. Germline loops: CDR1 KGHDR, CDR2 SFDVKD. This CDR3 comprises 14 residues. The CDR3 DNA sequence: TGTGCCACCAGTGATTGGCCAGCCTCCTACGAGCAGTACTTC. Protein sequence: CATSDWPASYEQYF.

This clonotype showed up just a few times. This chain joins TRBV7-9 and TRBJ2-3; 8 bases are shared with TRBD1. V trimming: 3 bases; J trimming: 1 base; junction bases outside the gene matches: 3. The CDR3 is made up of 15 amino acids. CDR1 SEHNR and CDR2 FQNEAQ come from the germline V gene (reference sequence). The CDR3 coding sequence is TGTGCCAGCAGCTTTATGGACAGGGGCACAGATACGCAGTATTTT. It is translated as CASSFMDRGTDTQYF.

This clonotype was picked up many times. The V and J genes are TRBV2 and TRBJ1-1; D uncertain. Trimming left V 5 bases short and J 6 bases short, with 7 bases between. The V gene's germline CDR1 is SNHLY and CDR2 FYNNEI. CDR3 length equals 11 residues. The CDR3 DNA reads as TGTGCCAGCAGTAGCAACTCTGAAGCTTTCTTT. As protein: CASSSNSEAFF.